The source of this T cell receptor beta chain is a study of monozygotic twins with inflammatory bowel disease. Regarding the study as a whole: Twin concordance left repertoire similarity unchanged, with limited power a possible explanation for this lack of difference. Researchers were unable to tell different T cell subtypes apart. Using the inverse Simpson index, IBD patients had lower TCRbeta diversity than healthy co-twins.

TCRdb derives one entry per CDR3 protein from the 5' RACE reads, leaving out DNA. In all, the sample yields more than 110,000 distinct CDR3 sequences. Remarks on this clonotype: Its cognate antigen is unknown.

This clonotype was obtained from a human donor with ulcerative colitis or Crohn's disease, or a healthy co-twin of an affected twin (not recorded which). The sequenced sample was blood.

The CDR3 region is CASTVQSNYGYTF. The rearrangement uses TRBV19 and TRBJ1-2. The CDR3 has 13 amino acids. Germline assignment: CDR1 LNHDA and CDR2 SQIVND (reference sequence).